The entry below gives a single T cell receptor beta chain sequence along with its context. Assay used: immunoSEQ multiplex PCR; TCRdb lists only in-frame clones, some missing. This sample has approximately 99,000 clones; 84% occur once, and the top ten carry approximately 2%. This record belongs to a study of blood T cell repertoires in COVID-19. Turning to the study itself: PBMCs, B-cell-depleted T cells, or T cells were the source of the cDNA or gDNA that made up the material.

This CDR3 is built from 15 residues. Germline V gene data show CDR1 as MNHEY and CDR2 as SMNVEV (reference sequence). The V and J ends lost 11 bases and 5 bases respectively, with 22 bases between them. The sequence was collected from an older man with active or convalescent COVID-19. V is TRBV27 and J is TRBJ2-1; no firm D call. Sequences were obtained from peripheral blood. The CDR3, as DNA: TGTGCCTCTAGTAACTTGGCACCCCATAACAATGAGCAGTTCTTC. Its translation: CASSNLAPHNNEQFF.